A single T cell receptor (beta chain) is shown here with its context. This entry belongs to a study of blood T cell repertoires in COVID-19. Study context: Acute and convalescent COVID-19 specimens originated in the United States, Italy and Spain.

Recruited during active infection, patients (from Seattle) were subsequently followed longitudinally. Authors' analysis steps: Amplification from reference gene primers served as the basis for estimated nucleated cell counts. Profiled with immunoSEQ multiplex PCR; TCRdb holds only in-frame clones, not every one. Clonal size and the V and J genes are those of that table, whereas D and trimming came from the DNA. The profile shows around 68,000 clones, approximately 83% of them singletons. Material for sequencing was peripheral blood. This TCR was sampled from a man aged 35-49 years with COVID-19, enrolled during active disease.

The CDR3 DNA is TGTGCCAGCATCCCCCAGTGGAACACCGGGGAGCTGTTTTTT. This translates into CASIPQWNTGELFF. V and J are TRBV27 and TRBJ2-2; D not certain. CDR3 size: 14 residues. Germline assignment: CDR1 MNHEY and CDR2 SMNVEV (reference sequence). Trimming took off 7 bases at V and 1 base at J, with 10 bases between the two ends.